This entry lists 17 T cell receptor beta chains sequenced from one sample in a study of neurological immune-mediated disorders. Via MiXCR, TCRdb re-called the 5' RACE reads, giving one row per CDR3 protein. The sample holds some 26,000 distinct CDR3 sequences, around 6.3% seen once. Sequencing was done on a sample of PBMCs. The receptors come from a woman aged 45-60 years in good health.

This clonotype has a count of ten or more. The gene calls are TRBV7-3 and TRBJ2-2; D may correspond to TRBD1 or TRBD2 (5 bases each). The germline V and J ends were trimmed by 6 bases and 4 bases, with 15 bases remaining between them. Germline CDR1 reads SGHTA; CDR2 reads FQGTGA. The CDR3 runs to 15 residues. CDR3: CASSSLVGVTGELFF. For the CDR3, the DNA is TGTGCCAGCAGTTCGCTTGTGGGGGTCACCGGGGAGCTGTTTTTT.

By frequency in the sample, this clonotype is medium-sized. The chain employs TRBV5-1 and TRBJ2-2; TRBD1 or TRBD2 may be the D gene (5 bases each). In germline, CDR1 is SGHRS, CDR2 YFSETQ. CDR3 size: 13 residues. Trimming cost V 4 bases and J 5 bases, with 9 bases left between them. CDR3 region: CASSPRETGELFF. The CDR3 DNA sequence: TGCGCCAGCAGCCCCAGGGAGACCGGGGAGCTGTTTTTT.

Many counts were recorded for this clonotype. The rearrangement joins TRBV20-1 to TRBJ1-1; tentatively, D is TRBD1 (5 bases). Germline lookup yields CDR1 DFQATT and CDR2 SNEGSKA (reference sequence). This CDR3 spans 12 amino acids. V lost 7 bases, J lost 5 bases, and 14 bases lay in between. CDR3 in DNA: TGCAGTGTCAGGGCGGCCAGTACTGAAGCTTTCTTT. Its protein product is CSVRAASTEAFF.

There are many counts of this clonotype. CDR3 loop: CSVHRTGANTGELFF. CDR3 DNA sequence: TGCAGCGTCCATCGGACAGGGGCGAACACCGGGGAGCTGTTTTTT. V gene TRBV29-1 combines with J gene TRBJ2-2; 9 nucleotides align to TRBD1. V shed 6 bases and J 0 bases; nucleotides not matched to a gene: 5. CDR3 length: 15 residues. Germline values: CDR1 SQVTM, CDR2 ANQGSEA.

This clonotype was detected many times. The CDR3 is CASSPRTAYGYTF. CDR3 DNA sequence: TGTGCCAGCAGCCCCCGGACGGCGTATGGCTACACCTTC. V usage is TRBV14 and J usage is TRBJ1-2, with unresolved D. V lost 4 bases and J lost 5, with 11 bases in between. The length of the CDR3 is 13 residues. Per the germline V gene, CDR1 is SGHDN and CDR2 is FVKESK.

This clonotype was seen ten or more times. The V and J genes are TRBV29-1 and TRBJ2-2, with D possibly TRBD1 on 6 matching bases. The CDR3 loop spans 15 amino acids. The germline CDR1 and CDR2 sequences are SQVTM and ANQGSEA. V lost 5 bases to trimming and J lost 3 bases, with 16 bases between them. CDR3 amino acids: CSVSVQGLDTGELFF. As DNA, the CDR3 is TGCAGCGTTTCGGTGCAGGGGCTAGACACCGGGGAGCTGTTTTTT.

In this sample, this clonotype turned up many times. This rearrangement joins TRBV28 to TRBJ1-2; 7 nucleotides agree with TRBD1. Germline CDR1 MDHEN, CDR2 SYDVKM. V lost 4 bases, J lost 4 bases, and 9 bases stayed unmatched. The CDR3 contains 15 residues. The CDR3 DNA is TGTGCCAGCAGTTCAAATCAGGGACAGCTCTATGGCTACACCTTC. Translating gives CASSSNQGQLYGYTF.

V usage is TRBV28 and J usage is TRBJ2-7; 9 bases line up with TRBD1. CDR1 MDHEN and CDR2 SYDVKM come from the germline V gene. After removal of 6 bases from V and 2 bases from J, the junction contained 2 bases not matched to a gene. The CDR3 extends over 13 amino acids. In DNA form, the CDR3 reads TGTGCCAGCAGAACAGGGGGCCCCTACGAGCAGTACTTC. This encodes CASRTGGPYEQYF.

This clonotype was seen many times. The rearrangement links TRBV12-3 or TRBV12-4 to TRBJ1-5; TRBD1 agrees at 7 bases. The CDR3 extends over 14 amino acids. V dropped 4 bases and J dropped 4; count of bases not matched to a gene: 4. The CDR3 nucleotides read TGTGCCAGCAGTTCGGGACAGATAAATCAGCCCCAGCATTTT. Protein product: CASSSGQINQPQHF.

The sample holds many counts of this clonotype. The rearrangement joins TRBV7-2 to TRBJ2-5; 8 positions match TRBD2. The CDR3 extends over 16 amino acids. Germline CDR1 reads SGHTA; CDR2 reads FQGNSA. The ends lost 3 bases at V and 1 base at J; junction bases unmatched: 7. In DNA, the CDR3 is TGTGCCAGCAGCTTCCGGGGGGGGTCAATCCAAGAGACCCAGTACTTC. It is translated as CASSFRGGSIQETQYF.

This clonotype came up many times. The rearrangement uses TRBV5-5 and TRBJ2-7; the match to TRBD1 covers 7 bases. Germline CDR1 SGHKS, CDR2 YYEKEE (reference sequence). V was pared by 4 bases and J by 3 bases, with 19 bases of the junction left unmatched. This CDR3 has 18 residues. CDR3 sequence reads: CASSRIKTDRVQGYEQYF. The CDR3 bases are TGTGCCAGCAGCCGAATAAAAACCGACAGGGTACAAGGCTACGAGCAGTACTTC.

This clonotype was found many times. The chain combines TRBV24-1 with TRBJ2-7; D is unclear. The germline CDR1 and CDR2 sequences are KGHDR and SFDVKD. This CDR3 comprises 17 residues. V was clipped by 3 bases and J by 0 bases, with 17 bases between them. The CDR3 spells CATSDHPGIESSYEQYF. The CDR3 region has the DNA TGTGCCACCAGTGATCACCCTGGAATAGAGAGCTCCTACGAGCAGTACTTC.

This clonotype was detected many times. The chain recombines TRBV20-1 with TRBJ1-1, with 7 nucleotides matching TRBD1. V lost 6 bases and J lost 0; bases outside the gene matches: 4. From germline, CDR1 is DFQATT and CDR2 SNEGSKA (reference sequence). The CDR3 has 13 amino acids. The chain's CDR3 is CSARDSLNTEAFF. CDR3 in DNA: TGCAGTGCAAGGGACAGCCTGAACACTGAAGCTTTCTTT.

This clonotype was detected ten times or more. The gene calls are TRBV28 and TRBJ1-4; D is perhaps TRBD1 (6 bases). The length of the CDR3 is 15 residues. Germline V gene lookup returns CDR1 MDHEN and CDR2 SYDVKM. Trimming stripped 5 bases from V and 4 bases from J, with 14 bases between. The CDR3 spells CASSQTQGGNEKLFF. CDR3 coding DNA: TGTGCCAGCAGTCAGACCCAAGGGGGTAATGAAAAACTGTTTTTT.

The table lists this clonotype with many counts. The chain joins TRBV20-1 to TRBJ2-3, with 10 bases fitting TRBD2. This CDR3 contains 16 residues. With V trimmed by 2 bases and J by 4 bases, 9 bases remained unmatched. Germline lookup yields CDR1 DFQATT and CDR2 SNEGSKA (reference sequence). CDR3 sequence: CSARPLAGVGSDTQYF. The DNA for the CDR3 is TGCAGTGCTAGACCGCTAGCGGGAGTGGGATCAGATACGCAGTATTTT.

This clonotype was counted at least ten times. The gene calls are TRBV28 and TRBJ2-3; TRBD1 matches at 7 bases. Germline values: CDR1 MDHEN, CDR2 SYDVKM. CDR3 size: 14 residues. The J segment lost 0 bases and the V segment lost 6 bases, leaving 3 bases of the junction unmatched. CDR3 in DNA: TGTGCCAGCAGCCAACAGGGGAGCACAGATACGCAGTATTTT. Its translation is CASSQQGSTDTQYF.

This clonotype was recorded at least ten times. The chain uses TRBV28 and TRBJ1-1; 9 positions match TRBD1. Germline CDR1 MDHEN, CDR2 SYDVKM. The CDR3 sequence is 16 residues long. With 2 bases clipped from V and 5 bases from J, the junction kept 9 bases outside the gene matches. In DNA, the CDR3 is TGTGCCAGCAGTTTACCATACAGGGGGCGCCGAACTGAAGCTTTCTTT. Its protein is CASSLPYRGRRTEAFF.